The 24 T cell receptor beta chains below come from one sample, sequenced in a study of tumor and adjacent non-tumor tissue in lung cancer. TCRbeta libraries were built with three rounds of nested PCR, modified from ARM-PCR. TCRdb passed the multiplex PCR reads through MiXCR, listing each CDR3 protein once. The table lists 100,000 or so distinct CDR3 sequences, around three quarters of them singletons. RNA was extracted from bulk tissue without any cell sorting. The normal lung tissue was taken more than 3 cm from the tumor edge. The sequenced sample was distant non-tumor lung tissue. These receptors originate from a man in his sixties with small cell lung cancer.

Concerning this clonotype itself: Compared with germline, one end of the junction differs, possibly owing to a read error. This sequence joins TRBV5-4 and TRBJ2-2; the D is unclear. Germline CDR1 reads SGHNT; CDR2 reads YYREEE (reference sequence). The CDR3 extends over 14 amino acids. CDR3 coding DNA: TGTGCCAGCAACTTCGTCGCGAACACCAGGGAGCTGTTTTTT. This gives the protein CASNFVANTRELFF.

As concerns this clonotype: The junction differs from germline at one of its ends, possibly a read error. The gene calls are TRBV15 and TRBJ2-5, with 7 bases identical to TRBD2. This CDR3 is 13 amino acids long. Germline assignment: CDR1 LNHNV and CDR2 YYDKDF (reference sequence). The CDR3 loop is CASSVSGGETQYF. For the CDR3, the DNA is TGTGCCAGCAGCGTATCGGGAGGAGAGACCCAGTACTTC.

The chain employs TRBV19 and TRBJ1-5; a possible D gene is TRBD1 (5 bases). The V and J ends lost 5 bases and 3 bases respectively, with 14 bases between them. CDR1 is LNHDA and CDR2 is SQIVND in the germline V gene (reference sequence). The CDR3 is made up of 15 amino acids. CDR3 nucleotide sequence: TGTGCCAGTAGTTGGGGGGAGAGACTCAATCAGCCCCAGCATTTT. This sequence encodes CASSWGERLNQPQHF.

In the case of this clonotype: Sequence at one end of the junction differs from germline and may be a read error. The J gene is TRBJ2-1, the V gene TRBV12-3 or TRBV12-4; 7 bases align to TRBD2. CDR3 length: 15 amino acids. The CDR3: CVSSSTSEVYNEQFF. The CDR3, as DNA: TGTGTCAGCAGTTCCACTAGCGAGGTATATAATGAGCAGTTCTTC.

The chain recombines TRBV12-3 or TRBV12-4 with TRBJ2-2, with TRBD2 matching 8 bases. Germline trimming cut 5 bases from V and 6 bases from J; bases unmatched to any gene: 11. The length of the CDR3 is 16 residues. CDR3 loop: CASSVRGGGPAGELFF. CDR3 DNA sequence: TGTGCCAGCAGTGTCCGGGGGGGAGGGCCCGCCGGGGAGCTGTTTTTT.

V is TRBV6-1 and J is TRBJ2-7; no firm D call. Germline V gives CDR1 MNHNS, CDR2 SASEGT. This CDR3 spans 13 amino acids. The chain's CDR3 is CASSEAHGREQYV. The CDR3 region has the DNA TGTGCCAGTAGTGAAGCGCATGGTCGGGAGCAGTACGTC.

The chain joins TRBV11-2 to TRBJ2-7; TRBD2 aligns across 12 bases. CDR1 and CDR2 (germline): SGHAT, FQNNGV. This CDR3 has 19 residues. The CDR3 region is CASSFRASGRAGLYYEQYV. The CDR3 coding sequence is TGTGCCAGCAGCTTTAGGGCTAGCGGGAGGGCGGGCCTTTATTACGAGCAATACGTC.

As to this clonotype: The junction departs from germline at one end; a sequencing error may be responsible. This chain connects TRBV6-5 to TRBJ2-7; no clear D. The CDR3 sequence is 12 residues long. Germline-derived CDR1 and CDR2 are MNHEY and SVGAGI. The CDR3: CASNKHGPEQYF. CDR3 bases: TGTGCCAGCAACAAACATGGGCCGGAGCAATACTTC.

This clonotype came up a few times. The V gene is TRBV10-3, the J gene TRBJ2-5; D call uncertain. V was pared by 3 bases and J by 3 bases, with 11 bases between. This CDR3 region has 14 residues. Germline V gives CDR1 ENHRY, CDR2 SYGVKD. In DNA, the CDR3 is TGTGCCATCAGTGACTCTCAAATGAAAGAGACCCAGTACTTC. Amino acid sequence: CAISDSQMKETQYF.

Points on this clonotype: At one boundary the junction diverges from the germline segment, which might be a read error. The chain is built from TRBV4-1 and TRBJ2-2; no clear D. The germline gives CDR1 MGHRA, CDR2 YSYEKL. There are 16 residues in the CDR3. The CDR3 region has the DNA TGCGCCAGCAGCCCCCGATTGGGTATGAACACCAGGGAGCTGTTTTTT. Amino acid sequence: CASSPRLGMNTRELFF.

About this clonotype itself: Germline and junction disagree at one end, which may indicate a read error. The chain is built from TRBV29-1 and TRBJ2-7; the D gene is possibly TRBD2 (6 bases). Germline CDR1 reads SQVTM; CDR2 reads ANQGSEA. This CDR3 spans 14 amino acids. The CDR3 sequence: CSVADGSAYYKQYF. DNA for the CDR3: TGCAGCGTTGCTGACGGGAGCGCCTACTACAAGCAGTACTTC.

This clonotype was seen many times. The chain uses TRBV5-1 and TRBJ2-3; weak D call: TRBD1 (6 bases). Germline V gene data show CDR1 as SGHRS and CDR2 as YFSETQ. Trimming cost V 4 bases and J 0 bases, with 12 bases left between them. The CDR3 is made up of 15 amino acids. The CDR3 sequence is CASSVPGASTDTQYF. In DNA, the CDR3 is TGCGCCAGCAGCGTACCAGGGGCTAGCACAGATACGCAGTATTTT.

Of note for this clonotype: The conserved final phenylalanine or tryptophan is absent from the CDR3, which likely points to a read error. The chain combines TRBV6-5 with TRBJ2-1; 9 bases match TRBD2. Per the germline V gene, CDR1 is MNHEY and CDR2 is SVGAGI. After removal of 5 bases from V and 1 base from J, the junction contained 12 bases not matched to a gene. This CDR3 is built from 18 residues. The CDR3 here is CASSVRTSVEASYNEQFL. The CDR3 nucleotides read TGTGCCAGCAGTGTCCGGACTAGCGTGGAGGCGTCCTACAATGAGCAGTTCTTA.

Note on this clonotype: This may be a read error: a much more frequent sequence differs by one nucleotide. V and J are TRBV20-1 and TRBJ1-1; D might be TRBD1 (6 bases). Germline CDR1 reads DFQATT; CDR2 reads SNEGSKA (reference sequence). This CDR3 is built from 14 residues. V lost 7 bases, J lost 3 bases, and 18 bases lay in between. For the CDR3, the DNA is TGCAGTGTTAGTTCAGGGGAGGTTTACACTGAAGCTTTCTTT. It codes for CSVSSGEVYTEAFF.

Details on this clonotype: A much larger clone lies a single base off, so this may be a read error. The gene calls are TRBV2 and TRBJ1-3; 8 positions agree with TRBD1. CDR1 and CDR2 (germline): SNHLY, FYNNEI. There are 15 residues in the CDR3. With 4 bases clipped from V and 0 bases from J, the junction kept 2 bases outside the gene matches. The CDR3 loop is CASSVGTGSGNTIYF. The DNA for the CDR3 is TGTGCCAGCAGTGTCGGGACAGGCTCTGGAAACACCATATATTTT.

This clonotype was counted many times. CDR3 in amino acids: CASSPFSSGRAYNEQFF. The CDR3 DNA reads as TGTGCCAGCAGTCCGTTCTCTAGCGGGAGGGCCTACAATGAGCAGTTCTTC. The chain links TRBV5-4 to TRBJ2-1; the match to TRBD2 covers 12 bases. Germline V gene sequence: CDR1 SGHNT, CDR2 YYREEE (reference sequence). This CDR3 has 17 residues. V lost 5 bases, J lost 2 bases, and 8 bases stayed unmatched. The variable domain in full, with the rest retrieved from reference TRBV5-4 and TRBJ2-1, is ETGVTQSPTHLIKTRGQQVTLRCSSQSGHNTVSWYQQALGQGPQFIFQYYREEENGRGNFPPRFSGLQFPNYSSELNVNALELDDSALYLCASSPFSSGRAYNEQFFGPGTRLTVL.

A remark on this clonotype: A read error may account for a junction end that differs from germline. V and J are TRBV11-1 and TRBJ2-1; 12 bases map to TRBD2. The CDR3 is 18 residues long. CDR1 and CDR2 from the germline V gene are SGHAT and FQDESV (reference sequence). CDR3 loop: CVSSSELRTSGNGNEQFF. In DNA, the CDR3 is TGTGTCAGCAGCTCAGAATTGAGGACTAGCGGGAATGGTAATGAGCAGTTCTTC.

The count of this clonotype is one. This is likely a read error, given that the CDR3 carries no conserved phenylalanine or tryptophan at its end. The CDR3 sequence: CASSQAEIQYI. The CDR3 bases are TGTGCCAGCAGTCAGGCGGAGATCCAGTACATC. The gene calls are TRBV11-2 and TRBJ2-5; D is ambiguous. This CDR3 has 11 residues. CDR1 SGHAT and CDR2 FQNNGV come from the germline V gene.

On this clonotype itself: Mismatch with germline at one junction end may stem from a read error. V gene TRBV11-2 combines with J gene TRBJ1-1, with TRBD1 matching over 12 bases. Germline loops: CDR1 SGHAT, CDR2 FQNNGV. CDR3 length: 14 residues. The CDR3 DNA follows: TGTGCCAGCAGCAGGGACAGGGGGCCAACTGAAGTTTTCTTT. Encoded protein: CASSRDRGPTEVFF.

This chain joins TRBV5-8 and TRBJ2-5; D gene uncertain. This CDR3 has 10 residues. The ends were cut back, 4 bases at V and 8 bases at J, with 6 bases in the middle. CDR1 and CDR2 (germline): SGHTS, YDEGEE. CDR3 residues: CASSLVTQYF. CDR3 DNA sequence: TGTGCCAGCAGCCTCGTTACCCAGTACTTC. The full variable domain, completed using reference TRBV5-8 and TRBJ2-5, is EAGVTQSPTHLIKTRGQQATLRCSPISGHTSVYWYQQALGLGLQFLLWYDEGEERNRGNFPPRFSGRQFPNYSSELNVNALELEDSALYLCASSLVTQYFGPGTRLLVL.

About this clonotype itself: One end of the junction fails to match germline, which may point to a read error. The V call is TRBV10-3, the J call TRBJ1-5, with D unclear. CDR3 length: 14 amino acids. The germline CDR1 and CDR2 sequences are ENHRY and SYGVKD. CDR3 nucleotide sequence: TGTACCATCAGTGAGTCAGAGGGCCATCGGCCCCAGCATTTT. Translating gives CTISESEGHRPQHF.

This clonotype has a handful of counts. J is TRBJ2-2 and V is TRBV30; 15 bases fit TRBD2. V lost 4 bases to trimming and J lost 0 bases; unmatched junction nucleotides: 9. Germline-derived CDR1 and CDR2 are GTSNPN and SVGIG (reference sequence). The CDR3 covers 19 residues. The CDR3 here is CAWTHRTSGRAPNTGELFF. The CDR3 DNA sequence: TGTGCCTGGACCCACAGGACTAGCGGGAGGGCTCCGAACACCGGGGAGCTGTTTTTT.

This clonotype is labeled as medium-sized. The chain links TRBV4-2 to TRBJ2-3; TRBD2 matches at 7 bases. CDR1 LGHNA and CDR2 YNFKEQ come from the germline V gene. This CDR3 has 17 residues. Trimming cost V 4 bases and J 3 bases; bases outside gene matches: 13. CDR3 amino acids: CASSPDPSGEGTDTQYF. The CDR3 DNA sequence: TGTGCCAGCAGCCCGGACCCAAGCGGGGAGGGGACAGATACGCAGTATTTT.

This clonotype was recorded only once. V gene TRBV29-1 combines with J gene TRBJ1-5; TRBD1 matches 7 bases. The CDR3 contains 13 residues. V was pared by 7 bases and J by 8 bases, with 11 bases of the junction left unmatched. The germline gives CDR1 SQVTM, CDR2 ANQGSEA. As DNA, the CDR3 is TGCAGCGCGAGGACAGGCACTAATAAGCCCCAGCATTTT. Residues: CSARTGTNKPQHF.